The 20 T cell receptor beta chains listed next were all sequenced from one sample in a study of T-cell memory formation after mild COVID-19. A single record per CDR3 protein comes from TCRdb applying MiXCR to the 5' RACE reads. The table has 250,000 to 300,000 distinct CDR3 sequences, roughly 8% seen once. The sequencing sample was made of PBMCs or a T cell subset sorted from them (not recorded which). The receptors were gathered from a man aged 18 to 29 who had mild COVID-19 (a few samples of this study predate the infection). Cell type and time point are not known.

A few counts support this clonotype. This rearrangement joins TRBV7-2 to TRBJ1-5; weak D call: TRBD1 (5 bases). CDR3 length: 15 amino acids. The germline gives CDR1 SGHTA, CDR2 FQGNSA. V gave up 5 bases and J gave up 3 bases, with 14 bases separating them. The CDR3 nucleotides are TGTGCCAGCAGCCTAACCCCAGGGTTCAATCAGCCCCAGCATTTT. This translates into CASSLTPGFNQPQHF.

This clonotype has a handful of counts. V gene TRBV7-9 combines with J gene TRBJ2-1, with a possible D match to TRBD1 (6 bases). Trimming pared 4 bases from V and 9 bases from J, leaving 13 bases between. Per the germline V gene, CDR1 is SEHNR and CDR2 is FQNEAQ (reference sequence). CDR3 length: 13 amino acids. CDR3 protein: CASSYTGLGEQFF. The CDR3, as DNA: TGTGCCAGCAGCTATACAGGGCTCGGTGAGCAGTTCTTC.

This sequence joins TRBV12-3 or TRBV12-4 and TRBJ2-2; a possible D gene is TRBD2 (6 bases). Trimming removed 6 bases from V and 0 bases from J, with 11 bases in between. The CDR3 runs 15 residues. CDR3 sequence reads: CASRWTNANTGELFF. In DNA form, the CDR3 reads TGTGCCAGCAGATGGACTAACGCGAACACCGGGGAGCTGTTTTTT.

This clonotype has only a few counts. This chain uses TRBV4-3 with TRBJ1-5; no definite D call. V lost 4 bases and J lost 0, with 10 bases in between. From germline, CDR1 is LGHNA and CDR2 YSLEER. This CDR3 has 15 amino acids. The CDR3: CASSLLWGSNQPQHF. The CDR3 DNA reads as TGCGCCAGCAGCCTATTATGGGGTAGCAATCAGCCCCAGCATTTT.

This clonotype was counted ten times or more. The chain couples TRBV7-9 to TRBJ2-1; D perhaps matches TRBD1 (7 bases). The CDR3 spans 12 residues. V was clipped by 4 bases and J by 8 bases, with 9 bases between them. The germline V gene encodes CDR1 SEHNR and CDR2 FQNEAQ (reference sequence). The CDR3 DNA follows: TGTGCCAGCAGCTCCAGGGGGGATGAGCAGTTCTTC. This encodes CASSSRGDEQFF.

The chain joins TRBV9 to TRBJ2-5, with D possibly TRBD2 on 6 matching bases. The CDR3 has 15 residues. CDR1 and CDR2 (germline): SGDLS, YYNGEE. V lost 0 bases and J 5 bases, leaving 14 bases between the germline ends. The chain's CDR3 is CASSVAKEGLETQYF. The DNA for the CDR3 is TGTGCCAGCAGCGTAGCTAAGGAGGGGTTGGAGACCCAGTACTTC.

This clonotype was seen more than once but under ten times. The V and J genes are TRBV7-2 and TRBJ1-2; D gene uncertain. Trimming took 1 base from V and 6 from J, leaving 6 bases between them. CDR1 SGHTA and CDR2 FQGNSA come from the germline V gene. This CDR3 is 12 amino acids long. CDR3 region: CASSLVSHGYTF. CDR3 nucleotide sequence: TGTGCCAGCAGCTTAGTATCCCATGGCTACACCTTC.

This clonotype appeared many times. The chain combines TRBV7-3 with TRBJ2-1; TRBD2 matches at 7 bases. V dropped 5 bases and J dropped 2; count of bases not matched to a gene: 6. The CDR3 consists of 15 residues. Germline lookup yields CDR1 SGHTA and CDR2 FQGTGA. The CDR3 sequence is CASSTVAGAYNEQFF. The CDR3 nucleotides read TGTGCCAGCAGCACAGTGGCGGGGGCCTACAATGAGCAGTTCTTC. Based on the CDR3 plus reference TRBV7-3 and TRBJ2-1, the full variable domain is GAGVSQTPSNKVTEKGKYVELRCDPISGHTALYWYRQSLGQGPEFLIYFQGTGAADDSGLPNDRFFAVRPEGSVSTLKIQRTERGDSAVYLCASSTVAGAYNEQFFGPGTRLTVL.

The chain recombines TRBV5-6 with TRBJ2-7; D perhaps matches TRBD1 (6 bases). V lost 0 bases, J lost 5 bases, and 12 bases lay in between. The germline V gene encodes CDR1 SGHDT and CDR2 YYEEEE. This CDR3 comprises 14 residues. The CDR3 here is CASSLGGGIDEQYF. CDR3 nucleotides: TGTGCCAGCAGCTTGGGAGGGGGTATCGACGAGCAGTACTTC. Together with reference TRBV5-6 and TRBJ2-7, the CDR3 gives the full variable domain: DAGVTQSPTHLIKTRGQQVTLRCSPKSGHDTVSWYQQALGQGPQFIFQYYEEEERQRGNFPDRFSGHQFPNYSSELNVNALLLGDSALYLCASSLGGGIDEQYFGPGTRLTVT.

This clonotype showed up many times. The genes are TRBV12-3 or TRBV12-4 and TRBJ2-7, with TRBD1 as a possible D gene (6 bases). V lost 5 bases and J lost 6, with 17 bases in between. The CDR3 is made up of 14 amino acids. CDR3 sequence reads: CASSPTGYLPEQYF. The DNA for the CDR3 is TGTGCCAGCAGTCCCACAGGGTACCTCCCCGAGCAGTACTTC.

The chain links TRBV27 to TRBJ2-7, with 7 bases fitting TRBD1. Germline V gene sequence: CDR1 MNHEY, CDR2 SMNVEV (reference sequence). V lost 1 base and J lost 6; bases outside the gene matches: 9. This CDR3 is built from 15 residues. The CDR3 spells CASSLLNRGDSEQYF. CDR3 DNA sequence: TGTGCCAGCAGTTTATTAAACAGGGGCGATAGCGAGCAGTACTTC.

This clonotype turned up a few times. This chain joins TRBV4-3 and TRBJ2-5; 8 bases map to TRBD2. V shed 3 bases, J shed 5 bases, and the junction held 14 bases outside the gene matches. CDR1 is LGHNA, CDR2 YSLEER, per germline. The CDR3 is 17 amino acids. CDR3 sequence: CASSQASSRGAGETQYF. In DNA, the CDR3 is TGCGCCAGCAGCCAGGCCTCGTCGCGGGGGGCGGGGGAGACCCAGTACTTC.

In this sample, this clonotype turned up a few times. A much larger clone differs by one base, so this may be a read error. The V and J genes are TRBV5-4 and TRBJ2-2; D may be TRBD1 (5 bases). Trimming left V 5 bases short and J 0 bases short, with 5 bases between. The CDR3 runs 13 residues. CDR1 SGHNT and CDR2 YYREEE come from the germline V gene (reference sequence). For the CDR3, the DNA is TGTGCCAGCAGGGACACGAACACCGGGGAGCTGTTTTTT. It translates to CASRDTNTGELFF.

This clonotype has at least ten counts. The rearrangement links TRBV6-1 to TRBJ1-1; unclear D gene. Per the germline V gene, CDR1 is MNHNS and CDR2 is SASEGT. Between the trimmed V and J ends, which lost 8 bases and 1 base, there was a span of 11 bases. There are 13 residues in the CDR3. Written as DNA, the CDR3 is TGTGCCAGCTCGAGGGATTGGAACACTGAAGCTTTCTTT. Amino acids: CASSRDWNTEAFF.

V usage is TRBV18 and J usage is TRBJ2-5; 11 bases are a match to TRBD1. The ends lost 3 bases at V and 1 base at J; junction bases unmatched: 7. The CDR3 is 17 residues long. Germline CDR1 reads KGHSH; CDR2 reads LQKENI. In nucleotides, the CDR3 is TGTGCCAGCTCACCTCCCCCCGGGACAGGGGGCCAAGAGACCCAGTACTTC. It yields the protein CASSPPPGTGGQETQYF. Filled out from reference TRBV18 and TRBJ2-5, the complete variable domain reads NAGVMQNPRHLVRRRGQEARLRCSPMKGHSHVYWYRQLPEEGLKFMVYLQKENIIDESGMPKERFSAEFPKEGPSILRIQQVVRGDSAAYFCASSPPPGTGGQETQYFGPGTRLLVL.

The chain is built from TRBV29-1 and TRBJ2-1; 9 bases map to TRBD1. Germline lookup yields CDR1 SQVTM and CDR2 ANQGSEA. V was pared by 7 bases and J by 1 base, with 2 bases of the junction left unmatched. There are 13 residues in the CDR3. The CDR3: CSGDRGSYNEQFF. The CDR3 DNA follows: TGCAGCGGTGACAGGGGGTCCTACAATGAGCAGTTCTTC.

The chain carries TRBV6-2 or TRBV6-3 and TRBJ1-6; D is uncertain. The CDR3 has 16 amino acids. Germline V gene sequence: CDR1 MNHEY, CDR2 SVGEGT. V dropped 2 bases and J dropped 4 bases, with 12 bases sitting between them. The CDR3 spells CASSYTTGRYNSPLHF. The CDR3 DNA reads TGTGCCAGCAGTTACACCACGGGGAGGTATAATTCACCCCTCCACTTT.

This clonotype was observed a handful of times. The chain recombines TRBV24-1 with TRBJ1-2, with TRBD1 matching over 7 bases. In germline, CDR1 is KGHDR, CDR2 SFDVKD. V dropped 2 bases and J dropped 8; count of bases not matched to a gene: 7. The CDR3 runs to 14 residues. The CDR3 DNA is TGTGCCACCAGTGATTCTGACAGGGTGCGGGGCTACACCTTC. It encodes CATSDSDRVRGYTF.

This chain joins TRBV12-3 or TRBV12-4 and TRBJ2-7; D perhaps matches TRBD2 (5 bases). Trimming pared 6 bases from V and 7 bases from J, leaving 10 bases between. CDR3 length: 11 residues. The DNA of the CDR3 is TGTGCCAGCAGCTCTCGGAGGGAGCAGTACTTC. Protein product: CASSSRREQYF.

This clonotype has ten or more counts. This chain connects TRBV5-5 to TRBJ2-7, with D perhaps assigned TRBD1 or TRBD2 (6 bases each). Germline loops: CDR1 SGHKS, CDR2 YYEKEE (reference sequence). There are 14 residues in the CDR3. V shed 0 bases and J shed 3 bases, with 10 bases lying between them. In nucleotides, the CDR3 is TGTGCCAGCAGCTTGGCCGAGGGGGGCTACGAGCAGTACGTC. Translation: CASSLAEGGYEQYV.